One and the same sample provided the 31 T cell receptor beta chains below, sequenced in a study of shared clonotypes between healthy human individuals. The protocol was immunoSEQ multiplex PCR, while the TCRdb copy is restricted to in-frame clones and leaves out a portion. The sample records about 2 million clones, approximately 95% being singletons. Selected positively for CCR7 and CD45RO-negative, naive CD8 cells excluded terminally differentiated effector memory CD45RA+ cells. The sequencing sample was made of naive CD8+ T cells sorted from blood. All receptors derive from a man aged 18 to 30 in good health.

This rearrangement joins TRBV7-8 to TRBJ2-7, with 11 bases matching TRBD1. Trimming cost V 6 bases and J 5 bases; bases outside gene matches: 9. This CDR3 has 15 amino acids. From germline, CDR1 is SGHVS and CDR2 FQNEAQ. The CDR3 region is CASRYRTGGTDEQYF. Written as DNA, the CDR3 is TGTGCCAGCAGATACAGGACAGGGGGCACCGACGAGCAGTACTTC.

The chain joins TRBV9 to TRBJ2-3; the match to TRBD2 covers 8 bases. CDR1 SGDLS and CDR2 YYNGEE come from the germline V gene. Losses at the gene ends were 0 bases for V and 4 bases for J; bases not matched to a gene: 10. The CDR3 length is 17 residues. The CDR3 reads CASSVGVPAGVADTQYF. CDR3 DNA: TGTGCCAGCAGCGTAGGAGTCCCAGCGGGGGTGGCAGATACGCAGTATTTT. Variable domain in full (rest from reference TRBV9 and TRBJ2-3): DSGVTQTPKHLITATGQRVTLRCSPRSGDLSVYWYQQSLDQGLQFLIQYYNGEERAKGNILERFSAQQFPDLHSELNLSSLELGDSALYFCASSVGVPAGVADTQYFGPGTRLTVL.

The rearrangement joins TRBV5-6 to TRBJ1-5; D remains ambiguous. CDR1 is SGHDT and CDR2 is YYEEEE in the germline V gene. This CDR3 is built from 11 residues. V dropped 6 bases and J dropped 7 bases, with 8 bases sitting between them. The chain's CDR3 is CASTGKQPQHF. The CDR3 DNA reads TGTGCCAGCACCGGGAAACAGCCCCAGCATTTT.

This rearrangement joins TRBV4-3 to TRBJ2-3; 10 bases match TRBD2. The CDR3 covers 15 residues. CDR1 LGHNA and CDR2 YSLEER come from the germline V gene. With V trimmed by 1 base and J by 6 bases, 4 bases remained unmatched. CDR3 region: CASSQVAGGEDTQYF. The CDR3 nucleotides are TGCGCCAGCAGCCAAGTAGCGGGGGGTGAGGATACGCAGTATTTT.

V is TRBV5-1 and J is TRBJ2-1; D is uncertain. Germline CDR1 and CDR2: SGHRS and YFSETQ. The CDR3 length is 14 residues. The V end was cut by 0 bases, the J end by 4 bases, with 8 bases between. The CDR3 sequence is CASSLGPQYNEQFF. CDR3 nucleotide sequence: TGCGCCAGCAGCTTGGGACCCCAATACAATGAGCAGTTCTTC.

CDR3: CASSYLGTGGNFGSPLHF. Here the CDR3 DNA reads TGTGCCAGCAGCTACCTCGGGACAGGGGGTAATTTCGGTTCACCCCTCCACTTT. The V and J genes are TRBV11-2 and TRBJ1-6; 11 positions match TRBD1. Losses at the gene ends were 4 bases for V and 9 bases for J; bases not matched to a gene: 14. CDR3 length equals 18 residues. Germline CDR1 and CDR2: SGHAT and FQNNGV.

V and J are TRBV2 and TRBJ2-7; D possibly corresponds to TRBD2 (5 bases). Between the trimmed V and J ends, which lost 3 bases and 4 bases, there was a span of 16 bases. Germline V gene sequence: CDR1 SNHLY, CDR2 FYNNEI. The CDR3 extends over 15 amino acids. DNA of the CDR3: TGTGCCAGCAGTGATGTCCGGACTGGGCGGTACGAGCAGTACTTC. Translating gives CASSDVRTGRYEQYF.

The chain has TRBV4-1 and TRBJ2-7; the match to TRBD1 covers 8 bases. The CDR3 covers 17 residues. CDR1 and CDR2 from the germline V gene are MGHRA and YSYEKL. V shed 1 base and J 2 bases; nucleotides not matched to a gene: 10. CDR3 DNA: TGCGCCAGCAGCCAAGTTCTCGCCGTACAGGGGGCCTACGAGCAGTACTTC. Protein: CASSQVLAVQGAYEQYF.

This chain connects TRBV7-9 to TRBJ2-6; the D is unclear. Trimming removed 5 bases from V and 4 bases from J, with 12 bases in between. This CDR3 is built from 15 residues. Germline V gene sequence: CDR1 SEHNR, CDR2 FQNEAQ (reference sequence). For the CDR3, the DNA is TGTGCCAGCAGCCCCCCCACCGCCGGGGCCAACGTCCTGACTTTC. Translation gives CASSPPTAGANVLTF.

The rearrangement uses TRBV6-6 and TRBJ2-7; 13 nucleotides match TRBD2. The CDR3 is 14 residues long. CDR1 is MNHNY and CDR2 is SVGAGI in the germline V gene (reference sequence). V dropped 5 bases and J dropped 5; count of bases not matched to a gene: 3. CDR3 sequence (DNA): TGTGCCAGCAGTCAACTAGCGGGGGGGGACGAGCAGTACTTC. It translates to CASSQLAGGDEQYF.

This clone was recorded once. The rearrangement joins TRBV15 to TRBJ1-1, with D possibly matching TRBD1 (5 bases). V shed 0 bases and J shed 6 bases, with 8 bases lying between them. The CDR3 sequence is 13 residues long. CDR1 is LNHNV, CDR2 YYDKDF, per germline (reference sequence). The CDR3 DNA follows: TGTGCCACCAGCAGAGATTCAGGGTCTGAAGCTTTCTTT. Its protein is CATSRDSGSEAFF.

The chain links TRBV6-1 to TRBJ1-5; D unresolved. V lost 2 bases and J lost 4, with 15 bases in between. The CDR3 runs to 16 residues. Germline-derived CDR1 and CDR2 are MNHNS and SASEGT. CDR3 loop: CASSEKVAGGNQPQHF. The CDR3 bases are TGTGCCAGCAGTGAAAAGGTTGCAGGAGGGAATCAGCCCCAGCATTTT.

For the CDR3, the DNA is TGTGCCAGCGAATACTCTGGGGGCTACACCTTC. This encodes CASEYSGGYTF. The rearrangement joins TRBV7-9 to TRBJ1-2, with D hard to call. The CDR3 extends over 11 amino acids. CDR1 and CDR2 from the germline V gene are SEHNR and FQNEAQ (reference sequence). Trimming pared 8 bases from V and 8 bases from J, leaving 12 bases between.

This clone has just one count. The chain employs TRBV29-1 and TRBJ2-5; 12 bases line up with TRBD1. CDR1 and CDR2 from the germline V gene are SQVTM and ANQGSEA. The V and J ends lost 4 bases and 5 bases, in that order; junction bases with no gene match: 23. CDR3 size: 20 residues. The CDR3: CSVAGVRVNRDRGLLETQYF. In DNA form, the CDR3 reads TGCAGCGTTGCCGGCGTTAGGGTGAACCGGGACAGGGGGCTGTTGGAGACCCAGTACTTC.

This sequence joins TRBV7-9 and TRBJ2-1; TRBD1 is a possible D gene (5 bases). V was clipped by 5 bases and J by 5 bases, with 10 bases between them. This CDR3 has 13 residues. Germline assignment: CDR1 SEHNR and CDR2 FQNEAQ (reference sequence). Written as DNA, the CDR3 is TGTGCCAGCAGCCAAGACAGAGACAATGAGCAGTTCTTC. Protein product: CASSQDRDNEQFF.

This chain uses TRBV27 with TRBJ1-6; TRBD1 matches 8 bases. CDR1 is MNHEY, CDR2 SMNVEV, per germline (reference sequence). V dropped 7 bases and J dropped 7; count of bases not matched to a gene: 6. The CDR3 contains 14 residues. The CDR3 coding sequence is TGTGCCAGCACCTACCAGGGGGCGAATTCACCCCTCCACTTT. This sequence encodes CASTYQGANSPLHF.

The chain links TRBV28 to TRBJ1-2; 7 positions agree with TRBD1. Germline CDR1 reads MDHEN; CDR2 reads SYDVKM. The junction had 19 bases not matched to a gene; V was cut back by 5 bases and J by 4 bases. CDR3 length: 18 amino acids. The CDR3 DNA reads TGTGCCAGCAGTACGTTAACTCAAAATGGACAGGCCGTCTATGGCTACACCTTC. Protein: CASSTLTQNGQAVYGYTF.

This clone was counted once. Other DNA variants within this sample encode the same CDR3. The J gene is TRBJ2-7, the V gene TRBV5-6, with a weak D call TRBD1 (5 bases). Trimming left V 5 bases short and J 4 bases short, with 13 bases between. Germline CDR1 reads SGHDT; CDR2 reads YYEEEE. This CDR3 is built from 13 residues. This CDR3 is CASSLLDSYEQYF. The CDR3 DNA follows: TGTGCCAGCAGTCTCCTTGACAGTTACGAGCAGTACTTC. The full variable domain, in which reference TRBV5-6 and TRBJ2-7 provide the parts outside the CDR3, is DAGVTQSPTHLIKTRGQQVTLRCSPKSGHDTVSWYQQALGQGPQFIFQYYEEEERQRGNFPDRFSGHQFPNYSSELNVNALLLGDSALYLCASSLLDSYEQYFGPGTRLTVT.

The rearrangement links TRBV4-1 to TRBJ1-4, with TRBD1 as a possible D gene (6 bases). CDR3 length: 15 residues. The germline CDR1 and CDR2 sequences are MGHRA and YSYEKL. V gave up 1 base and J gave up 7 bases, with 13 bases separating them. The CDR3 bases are TGCGCCAGCAGCCAAGTGGCGGGGGGCCTTGAAAAACTGTTTTTT. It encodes CASSQVAGGLEKLFF.

Here the CDR3 reads CASSDRNLNTEAFF. Here the CDR3 DNA reads TGTGCCAGCAGCGACAGGAACCTGAACACTGAAGCTTTCTTT. This chain joins TRBV5-5 and TRBJ1-1, with TRBD1 as a possible D gene (6 bases). Germline-derived CDR1 and CDR2 are SGHKS and YYEKEE (reference sequence). The length of the CDR3 is 14 residues. With 4 bases removed from V and 0 bases from J, the gap between germline ends came to 10 bases.

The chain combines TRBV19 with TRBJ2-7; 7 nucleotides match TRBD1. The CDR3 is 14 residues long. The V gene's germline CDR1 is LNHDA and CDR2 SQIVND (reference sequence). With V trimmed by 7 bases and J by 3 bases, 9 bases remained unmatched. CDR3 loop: CASMGRDSIYEQYF. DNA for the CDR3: TGTGCCAGTATGGGTCGGGACAGCATCTACGAGCAGTACTTC.

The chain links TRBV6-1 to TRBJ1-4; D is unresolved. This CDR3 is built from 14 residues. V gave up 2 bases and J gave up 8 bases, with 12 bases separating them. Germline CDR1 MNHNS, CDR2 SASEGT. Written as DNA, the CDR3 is TGTGCCAGCAGTGAACCAGGTTGGGAGGAAAAACTGTTTTTT. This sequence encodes CASSEPGWEEKLFF.

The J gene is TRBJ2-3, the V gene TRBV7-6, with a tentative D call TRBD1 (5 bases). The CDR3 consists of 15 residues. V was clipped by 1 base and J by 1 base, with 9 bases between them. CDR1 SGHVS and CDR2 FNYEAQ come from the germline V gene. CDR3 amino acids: CASSLEGWGTDTQYF. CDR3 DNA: TGTGCCAGCAGCTTAGAGGGGTGGGGCACAGATACGCAGTATTTT.

The CDR3 DNA sequence: TGTGCCACCGAGGTTAAGGGGACAGGGAGCTACGAGCAGTACTTC. Encoded protein: CATEVKGTGSYEQYF. The chain employs TRBV28 and TRBJ2-7; 9 nucleotides match TRBD1. CDR1 is MDHEN, CDR2 SYDVKM, per germline. The ends lost 10 bases at V and 3 bases at J; junction bases unmatched: 13. The CDR3 spans 15 residues.

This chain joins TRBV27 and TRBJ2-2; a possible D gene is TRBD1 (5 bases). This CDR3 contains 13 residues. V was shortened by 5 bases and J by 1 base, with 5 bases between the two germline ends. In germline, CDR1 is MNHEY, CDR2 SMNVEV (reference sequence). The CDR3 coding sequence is TGTGCCAGCAGTACAGGGAACACCGGGGAGCTGTTTTTT. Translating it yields CASSTGNTGELFF.

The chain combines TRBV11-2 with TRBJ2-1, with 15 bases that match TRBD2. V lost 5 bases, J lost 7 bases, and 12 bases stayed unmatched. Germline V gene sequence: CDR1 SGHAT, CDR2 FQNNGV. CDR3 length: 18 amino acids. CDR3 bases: TGTGCCAGCAGCCGTTACGGACTAGCGGGGGGGGAGTGGAATGAGCAGTTCTTC. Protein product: CASSRYGLAGGEWNEQFF.

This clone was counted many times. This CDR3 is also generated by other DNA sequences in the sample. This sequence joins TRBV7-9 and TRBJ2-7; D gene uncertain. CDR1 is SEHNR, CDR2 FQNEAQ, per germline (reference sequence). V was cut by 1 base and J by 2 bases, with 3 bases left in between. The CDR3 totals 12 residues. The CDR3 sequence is CASSLGAYEQYF. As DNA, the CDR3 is TGTGCCAGCAGCTTAGGGGCCTACGAGCAGTACTTC.

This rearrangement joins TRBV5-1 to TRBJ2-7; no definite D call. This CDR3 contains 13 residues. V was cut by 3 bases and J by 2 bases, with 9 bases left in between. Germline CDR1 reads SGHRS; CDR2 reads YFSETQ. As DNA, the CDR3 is TGCGCCAGCAGCTGGACGGAGACCTACGAGCAGTACTTC. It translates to CASSWTETYEQYF.

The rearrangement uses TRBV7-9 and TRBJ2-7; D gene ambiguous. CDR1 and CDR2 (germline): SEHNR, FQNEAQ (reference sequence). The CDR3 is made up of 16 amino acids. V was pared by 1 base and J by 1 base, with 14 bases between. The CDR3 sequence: CASSLGWADPSYEQYF. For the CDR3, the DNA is TGTGCCAGCAGCTTAGGGTGGGCGGATCCGTCCTACGAGCAGTACTTC.

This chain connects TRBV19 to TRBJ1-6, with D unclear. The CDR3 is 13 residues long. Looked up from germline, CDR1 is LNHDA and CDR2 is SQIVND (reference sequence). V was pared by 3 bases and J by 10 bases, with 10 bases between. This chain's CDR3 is CASSIYGYSPLHF. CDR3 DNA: TGTGCCAGTAGTATTTATGGATACTCACCCCTCCACTTT. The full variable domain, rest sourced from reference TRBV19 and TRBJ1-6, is DGGITQSPKYLFRKEGQNVTLSCEQNLNHDAMYWYRQDPGQGLRLIYYSQIVNDFQKGDIAEGYSVSREKKESFPLTVTSAQKNPTAFYLCASSIYGYSPLHFGNGTRLTVT.

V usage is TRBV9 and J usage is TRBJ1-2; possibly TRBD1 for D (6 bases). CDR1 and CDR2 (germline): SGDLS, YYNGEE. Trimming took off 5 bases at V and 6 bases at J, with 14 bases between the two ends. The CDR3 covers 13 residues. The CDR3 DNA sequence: TGTGCCAGCAGTGACCGGGGGGGCGATGGCTACACCTTC. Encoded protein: CASSDRGGDGYTF. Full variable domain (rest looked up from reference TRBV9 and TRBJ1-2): DSGVTQTPKHLITATGQRVTLRCSPRSGDLSVYWYQQSLDQGLQFLIQYYNGEERAKGNILERFSAQQFPDLHSELNLSSLELGDSALYFCASSDRGGDGYTFGSGTRLTVV.